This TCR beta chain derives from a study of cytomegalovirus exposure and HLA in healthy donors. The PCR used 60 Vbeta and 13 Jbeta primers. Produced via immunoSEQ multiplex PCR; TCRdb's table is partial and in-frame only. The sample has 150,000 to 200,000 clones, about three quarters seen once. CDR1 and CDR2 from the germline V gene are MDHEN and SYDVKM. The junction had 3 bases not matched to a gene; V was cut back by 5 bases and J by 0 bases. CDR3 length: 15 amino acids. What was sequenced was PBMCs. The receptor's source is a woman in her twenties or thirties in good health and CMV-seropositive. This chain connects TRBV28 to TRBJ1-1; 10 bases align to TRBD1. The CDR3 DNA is TGTGCCAGCAGTCGACAGGGGGCCTTGAACACTGAAGCTTTCTTT. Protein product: CASSRQGALNTEAFF.